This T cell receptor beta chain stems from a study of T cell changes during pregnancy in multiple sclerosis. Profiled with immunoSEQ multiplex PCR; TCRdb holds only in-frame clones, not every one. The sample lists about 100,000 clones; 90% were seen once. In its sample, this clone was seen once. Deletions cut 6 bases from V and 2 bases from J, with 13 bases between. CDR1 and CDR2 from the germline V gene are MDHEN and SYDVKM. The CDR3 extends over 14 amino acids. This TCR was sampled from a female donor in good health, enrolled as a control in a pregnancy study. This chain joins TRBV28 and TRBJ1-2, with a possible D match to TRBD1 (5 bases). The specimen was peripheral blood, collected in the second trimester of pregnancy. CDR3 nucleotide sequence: TGTGCCAGCAGCCCCTCCGGGGGAAACTATGGCTACACCTTC. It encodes CASSPSGGNYGYTF.